The 23 T cell receptor beta chains in this list originate from one sample, sequenced in a study of OX40 agonist ivuxolimab in advanced cancers. Only in-frame clones appear in the TCRdb table, and some are missing; sequencing was by immunoSEQ multiplex PCR. In the table there are approximately 76,000 clones, over 85% of which are singletons. The sample here was CD4+ or CD8+ T cells sorted from blood, taken in a trial of the OX40 agonist ivuxolimab. The receptors were sampled from an adult with an advanced solid tumor such as melanoma, head and neck, liver or kidney cancer.

The V call is TRBV11-3, the J call TRBJ2-1; tentatively, D is TRBD2 (5 bases). CDR3 length equals 11 residues. Trimming pared 1 base from V and 12 bases from J, leaving 7 bases between. Germline loops: CDR1 SGHNT, CDR2 YENEEA. CDR3 nucleotide sequence: TGTGCCAGCAGCTTAGGAGGGCGGCAGTTCTTC. Translating gives CASSLGGRQFF.

The chain combines TRBV27 with TRBJ1-2; a possible D gene is TRBD1 (6 bases). Germline assignment: CDR1 MNHEY and CDR2 SMNVEV (reference sequence). Trimming shortened V by 6 bases and J by 3 bases, and 11 bases separated the two germline ends. This CDR3 comprises 13 residues. The CDR3 sequence: CASSNGQHYGYTF. In DNA form, the CDR3 reads TGTGCCAGCAGCAACGGACAGCACTATGGCTACACCTTC.

The V gene is TRBV4-3, the J gene TRBJ2-1, with D maybe TRBD2 (6 bases). Deletions cut 4 bases from V and 5 bases from J, with 15 bases between. CDR1 and CDR2 (germline): LGHNA, YSLEER. The CDR3 length is 15 residues. The CDR3 is CASSPIGGPDNEQFF. The CDR3 region has the DNA TGCGCCAGCAGCCCTATCGGAGGGCCCGACAATGAGCAGTTCTTC.

The V and J genes are TRBV5-1 and TRBJ1-6; no firm D call. The length of the CDR3 is 15 residues. The germline V and J ends were trimmed by 4 bases and 4 bases, with 12 bases remaining between them. Germline lookup yields CDR1 SGHRS and CDR2 YFSETQ. This chain's CDR3 is CASSIYRLYNSPLHF. DNA for the CDR3: TGCGCCAGCAGCATTTACAGACTTTATAATTCACCCCTCCACTTT. Full variable domain (missing parts from reference TRBV5-1 and TRBJ1-6): KAGVTQTPRYLIKTRGQQVTLSCSPISGHRSVSWYQQTPGQGLQFLFEYFSETQRNKGNFPGRFSGRQFSNSRSEMNVSTLELGDSALYLCASSIYRLYNSPLHFGNGTRLTVT.

The CDR3 DNA reads as TGTGCCAGCAGCCCCTGGGCAGGGAGGTACGAGCAGTACTTC. Its translation is CASSPWAGRYEQYF. The V and J genes are TRBV7-2 and TRBJ2-7; the D gene is possibly TRBD2 (6 bases). CDR3 size: 14 residues. Germline CDR1 and CDR2: SGHTA and FQGNSA. V dropped 5 bases and J dropped 4 bases, with 15 bases sitting between them.

V usage is TRBV27 and J usage is TRBJ2-1, with TRBD2 identical over 8 bases. CDR3 length: 15 residues. V was clipped by 4 bases and J by 5 bases; unmatched bases: 7. Germline V gene lookup returns CDR1 MNHEY and CDR2 SMNVEV (reference sequence). The CDR3: CASSSYSGDNNEQFF. In DNA form, the CDR3 reads TGTGCCAGCAGTTCTTATAGCGGGGATAACAATGAGCAGTTCTTC.

The chain has TRBV11-3 and TRBJ2-1; 10 nucleotides align to TRBD1. There are 20 residues in the CDR3. The V segment lost 6 bases and the J segment 5 bases; nucleotides outside the gene matches: 22. Germline V gene data show CDR1 as SGHNT and CDR2 as YENEEA. The CDR3 region is CASRRFRQGAISHLDNEQFF. The DNA of the CDR3 is TGTGCCAGCAGGCGATTCAGACAGGGGGCGATTTCTCACCTAGACAATGAGCAGTTCTTC.

The genes are TRBV19 and TRBJ2-1; 9 nucleotides match TRBD2. Unmatched junction bases numbered 14, after V lost 6 bases and J lost 5 bases. CDR3 length equals 17 residues. Germline V CDR1 and CDR2: LNHDA, SQIVND (reference sequence). The CDR3 DNA reads TGTGCCAGTAGCCAATACAGGCGGCTAGCGGGGAACAATGAGCAGTTCTTC. Protein: CASSQYRRLAGNNEQFF.

This chain connects TRBV5-5 to TRBJ2-5; D is unclear. V lost 0 bases and J lost 1, with 10 bases in between. Looked up from germline, CDR1 is SGHKS and CDR2 is YYEKEE (reference sequence). CDR3 length equals 15 residues. CDR3 loop: CASSLVGRTQETQYF. CDR3 in DNA: TGTGCCAGCAGCTTGGTAGGCAGAACCCAAGAGACCCAGTACTTC.

This clone was found once. This chain uses TRBV7-9 with TRBJ1-1, with D hard to call. CDR1 and CDR2 (germline): SEHNR, FQNEAQ (reference sequence). Deletions cut 4 bases from V and 7 bases from J, with 7 bases between. The CDR3 is 11 amino acids. The CDR3 sequence is CASSSPSEAFF. In DNA, the CDR3 is TGTGCCAGCAGCTCCCCCAGTGAAGCTTTCTTT.

This chain's CDR3 is CASSLTGGDEQYF. CDR3 DNA sequence: TGTGCCAGCAGCTTGACAGGAGGGGACGAGCAGTACTTC. This chain links TRBV11-2 with TRBJ2-7; possibly TRBD1 or TRBD2 for D (6 bases each). The CDR3 is 13 amino acids. Germline V CDR1 and CDR2: SGHAT, FQNNGV. V was clipped by 3 bases and J by 5 bases, with 11 bases between them.

The rearrangement links TRBV5-6 to TRBJ1-1, with 7 nucleotides matching TRBD1. Germline V gene data show CDR1 as SGHDT and CDR2 as YYEEEE. This CDR3 spans 14 amino acids. V dropped 8 bases and J dropped 3; count of bases not matched to a gene: 10. The CDR3 loop is CASTDRDSYTEAFF. CDR3 DNA sequence: TGTGCCAGTACCGACAGGGACAGCTACACTGAAGCTTTCTTT.

The gene calls are TRBV19 and TRBJ2-1; 7 bases align to TRBD2. The CDR3 is 15 residues long. Germline V gene data show CDR1 as LNHDA and CDR2 as SQIVND (reference sequence). Trimming at V came to 10 bases and at J to 4 bases, leaving 13 bases not matched to a gene. The CDR3 protein is CATTPGAGEYNEQFF. DNA of the CDR3: TGTGCCACCACGCCCGGCGCGGGGGAATACAATGAGCAGTTCTTC.

The rearrangement uses TRBV11-2 and TRBJ2-7, with a weak D call TRBD2 (6 bases). Trimming stripped 1 base from V and 7 bases from J, with 11 bases between. Germline V gene data show CDR1 as SGHAT and CDR2 as FQNNGV. The CDR3 runs to 13 residues. CDR3 residues: CASSLGDLYEQYF. The CDR3 coding sequence is TGTGCCAGCAGCTTAGGGGACTTGTATGAGCAGTACTTC. The whole variable domain, filled in from reference TRBV11-2 and TRBJ2-7, reads EAGVAQSPRYKIIEKRQSVAFWCNPISGHATLYWYQQILGQGPKLLIQFQNNGVVDDSQLPKDRFSAERLKGVDSTLKIQPAKLEDSAVYLCASSLGDLYEQYFGPGTRLTVT.

This sequence joins TRBV4-3 and TRBJ1-2, with 11 bases identical to TRBD1. The CDR3 runs to 19 residues. The germline CDR1 and CDR2 sequences are LGHNA and YSLEER. The trim removed 0 bases at V and 3 bases at J, leaving 12 bases unmatched. Here the CDR3 reads CASSQDVSGQGVVDYGYTF. The CDR3 nucleotides are TGCGCCAGCAGCCAAGATGTCTCGGGACAGGGGGTTGTCGACTATGGCTACACCTTC.

The chain employs TRBV4-2 and TRBJ2-7; 9 nucleotides match TRBD2. CDR3 length: 15 amino acids. Losses at the gene ends were 4 bases for V and 0 bases for J; bases not matched to a gene: 4. Germline CDR1 is LGHNA and CDR2 is YNFKEQ. In DNA, the CDR3 is TGTGCCAGCAGCCCCCGACTAGCGGCCTCCTACGAGCAGTACTTC. Translated: CASSPRLAASYEQYF.

The V and J genes are TRBV7-2 and TRBJ2-3; 7 bases are shared with TRBD2. With V trimmed by 5 bases and J by 7 bases, 12 bases remained unmatched. CDR3 size: 15 residues. CDR1 and CDR2 from the germline V gene are SGHTA and FQGNSA. DNA of the CDR3: TGTGCCAGCAGCCCCGAGCGGGGAGGTAGTAATACGCAGTATTTT. This translates into CASSPERGGSNTQYF.

The genes are TRBV9 and TRBJ1-1; 12 bases map to TRBD1. V shed 5 bases, J shed 7 bases, and the junction held 6 bases outside the gene matches. The germline V gene encodes CDR1 SGDLS and CDR2 YYNGEE. This CDR3 comprises 14 residues. CDR3 region: CASRKGQGAGEAFF. The CDR3 coding sequence is TGTGCCAGCAGAAAGGGACAGGGGGCAGGTGAAGCTTTCTTT.

The chain employs TRBV7-2 and TRBJ2-1; 7 bases align to TRBD2. The CDR3 consists of 17 residues. J was trimmed by 0 bases and V by 3 bases; bases with no gene match: 8. The germline CDR1 and CDR2 sequences are SGHTA and FQGNSA. The CDR3 bases are TGTGCCAGCAGCTTTTACATGGGCGGGGGCTCCTACAATGAGCAGTTCTTC. It is translated as CASSFYMGGGSYNEQFF.

The gene calls are TRBV19 and TRBJ2-7, with 9 bases fitting TRBD1. J gave up 5 bases and V 5 bases, and 4 bases lay outside the gene matches. Germline values: CDR1 LNHDA, CDR2 SQIVND (reference sequence). The CDR3 extends over 13 amino acids. The CDR3 region is CASSYTGGNEQYF. CDR3 nucleotide sequence: TGTGCCAGTAGTTATACAGGGGGCAACGAGCAGTACTTC.

This chain uses TRBV5-6 with TRBJ1-1; a weak D match, TRBD1 (5 bases). This CDR3 has 14 residues. Germline V gives CDR1 SGHDT, CDR2 YYEEEE. V lost 0 bases, J lost 3 bases, and 9 bases lay in between. As DNA, the CDR3 is TGTGCCAGCAGCTTGGGTGGCAGGGACACTGAAGCTTTCTTT. It yields the protein CASSLGGRDTEAFF.

This clone was recorded at least ten times. V and J are TRBV27 and TRBJ2-5; 7 bases are shared with TRBD2. The ends lost 5 bases at V and 5 bases at J; junction bases unmatched: 14. Germline CDR1 is MNHEY and CDR2 is SMNVEV (reference sequence). The CDR3 is 16 amino acids. Here the CDR3 DNA reads TGTGCCAGCAGTCCACTCGGGACTACCGAGGAGGAGACCCAGTACTTC. It yields the protein CASSPLGTTEEETQYF.

The chain links TRBV2 to TRBJ2-7; 10 bases are shared with TRBD2. The germline gives CDR1 SNHLY, CDR2 FYNNEI. Trimming took 7 bases from V and 5 from J; bases not matched to a gene: 11. The CDR3 runs to 15 residues. The CDR3 DNA reads TGTGCCAGCAAGTGGGTAGCGGGAGGCGGTCACGAGCAGTACTTC. Translating it yields CASKWVAGGGHEQYF.